The rows below give T cell receptor beta chains drawn from one sample of a study of T-cell memory formation after mild COVID-19. TCRdb processed the 5' RACE reads anew with MiXCR; each CDR3 protein has one entry. The sample has roughly 190,000 distinct CDR3 sequences; about 10% are singletons. Sequenced: PBMCs or a T cell subset sorted from them (not recorded which). Source of these receptors: a man between 18 and 29 years old who had mild COVID-19 (a few samples of this study predate the infection). Cell type and time point are not known. Each CDR3 is given with its conserved first and last residue. D genes are given only for firm matches. Clone size, where shown, is once, few, many, or a class for clones that have expanded.

>TRBJ2-2|TRBV11-2|few|.
CAAAVGVHGELFF
TGTGCCGCAGCGGTTGGGGTTCACGGGGAGCTGTTTTTT
>TRBJ2-1|TRBV11-2|.|TRBD2
CASRRGVEEQFF
TGTGCCAGCAGGCGGGGGGTGGAAGAGCAGTTCTTC
>TRBJ2-1|TRBV5-4|.|.
CASSPGGRGNEQFF
TGTGCCAGCAGCCCCGGCGGCCGGGGCAATGAGCAGTTCTTC
>TRBJ2-1|TRBV12-3/TRBV12-4|few|.
CASRPGGQLVYNEQFF
TGTGCCAGCAGGCCGGGGGGACAGCTTGTCTACAATGAGCAGTTCTTC
>TRBJ2-3|TRBV10-2|few|TRBD2
CASRLANTDTQYF
TGCGCCAGTCGACTAGCAAACACAGATACGCAGTATTTT
>TRBJ1-2|TRBV25-1|few|TRBD1
CASSEGGQPMGYTF
TGTGCCAGCAGTGAAGGGGGACAGCCTATGGGCTACACCTTC
>TRBJ1-1|TRBV20-1|.|.
CSARYGTEAFF
TGCAGTGCCCGCTACGGCACTGAAGCTTTCTTT
>TRBJ2-1|TRBV4-1|many|TRBD2
CASGGLVGEQFF
TGCGCCAGCGGCGGACTAGTTGGTGAGCAGTTCTTC
>TRBJ2-2|TRBV4-1|few|.
CASRQAGAGTGELFF
TGCGCCAGCAGACAAGCCGGGGCTGGCACCGGGGAGCTGTTTTTT
>TRBJ2-2|TRBV4-3|once|.
CASSQRGDRNTGELFF
TGCGCCAGCAGCCAGAGGGGGGACAGGAACACCGGGGAGCTGTTTTTT
>TRBJ1-2|TRBV7-3|.|.
CASSYYGTYGYTF
TGTGCCAGCAGCTATTACGGGACCTATGGCTACACCTTC
>TRBJ2-5|TRBV4-3|few|TRBD2
CASSQRTSGGQETQYF
TGCGCCAGCAGCCAAAGGACTAGCGGGGGTCAAGAGACCCAGTACTTC
>TRBJ1-2|TRBV6-5|few|.
CASSYRAGFNYGYTF
TGTGCCAGCAGTTACCGGGCAGGGTTTAACTATGGCTACACCTTC
>TRBJ1-1|TRBV7-2|few|.
CASSTIRATEAFF
TGTGCCAGCAGCACGATCCGGGCCACTGAAGCTTTCTTT
>TRBJ1-1|TRBV19|.|.
CASSIEGDTEAFF
TGTGCCAGTAGTATCGAGGGGGACACTGAAGCTTTCTTT
>TRBJ1-2|TRBV29-1|many|.
CSVELGYGYTF
TGCAGCGTTGAACTAGGCTATGGCTACACCTTC